These T cell receptor beta chains were read from a single sample in a study of T cells in Graves' hyperthyroidism and ophthalmopathy. TCRdb re-derived calls from the multiplex PCR reads in MiXCR, one entry per CDR3 protein. The sample includes hundreds of thousands of distinct CDR3 sequences, roughly 20% seen only once; the top ten take under 35%. Sequenced: blood. Receptors were obtained from a young man with Graves' ophthalmopathy. Each CDR3 is given with its conserved first and last residue. The D gene is left open where the match is weak. Rows may omit the clone size; those that give it use once, few, many or a size class.

d_gene: NA
abundance: once
j_gene: TRBJ2-5
len: 12
v_gene: TRBV4-2
CDR3nt: TGTGCCAGCAGCCAACCTGAAGAGACCCAGTACTTC
CDR3aa: CASSQPEETQYF

d_gene: TRBD1
abundance: NA
j_gene: TRBJ2-7
len: 14
v_gene: TRBV20-1
CDR3nt: TGCAGTGCAAAAACCGGGACAGGGGCCTACGAGCAGTACTTC
CDR3aa: CSAKTGTGAYEQYF

d_gene: TRBD1
abundance: NA
j_gene: TRBJ1-6
len: 15
v_gene: TRBV11-2
CDR3nt: TGTGCCAGCAGCTTCCGACAGGGGAGGGAGTCACCCCTCCACTTT
CDR3aa: CASSFRQGRESPLHF

d_gene: TRBD2
abundance: few
j_gene: TRBJ2-7
len: 13
v_gene: TRBV20-1
CDR3nt: TGCAGTGCTAGATATAGCGGGAGAAGCGAGCAGTACTTC
CDR3aa: CSARYSGRSEQYF

d_gene: NA
abundance: many
j_gene: TRBJ2-2
len: 15
v_gene: TRBV12-3/TRBV12-4
CDR3nt: TGTGCCAGCAGTTTATCGGATCGTCAACTCGGGGAGCTGTTTTTT
CDR3aa: CASSLSDRQLGELFF

d_gene: TRBD2
abundance: many
j_gene: TRBJ2-7
len: 13
v_gene: TRBV11-2
CDR3nt: TGTGCCAGCAGCCCCGGGGGGATCGACGAGCAGTACTTC
CDR3aa: CASSPGGIDEQYF

d_gene: TRBD1
abundance: few
j_gene: TRBJ2-3
len: 15
v_gene: TRBV28
CDR3nt: TGTGCCAGCAGTTCGACCGGGACAGTCACAGATACGCAGTATTTT
CDR3aa: CASSSTGTVTDTQYF

d_gene: TRBD1
abundance: many
j_gene: TRBJ1-2
len: 14
v_gene: TRBV30
CDR3nt: TGTGCCTGGACTTGGGCAGGGGGCTTCGAGGGCTACACCTTC
CDR3aa: CAWTWAGGFEGYTF

d_gene: TRBD1
abundance: many
j_gene: TRBJ1-1
len: 20
v_gene: TRBV28
CDR3nt: TGTGCCAGCAGTCCTCCGGGACAGGGAGTCCCGTTAAATCTGAACACTGAAGCTTTCTTT
CDR3aa: CASSPPGQGVPLNLNTEAFF

d_gene: TRBD2
abundance: many
j_gene: TRBJ2-7
len: 16
v_gene: TRBV7-2
CDR3nt: TGTGCCAGCAGCTTAGTGTCGACTAGCGCGTCCTACGAGCAGTACTTC
CDR3aa: CASSLVSTSASYEQYF

d_gene: TRBD2
abundance: NA
j_gene: TRBJ2-1
len: 14
v_gene: TRBV20-1
CDR3nt: TGCAGTGCTATGAGGCTAGCGGGAGTTAATGAGCAGTTCTTC
CDR3aa: CSAMRLAGVNEQFF

d_gene: TRBD1
abundance: few
j_gene: TRBJ1-6
len: 14
v_gene: TRBV3-1
CDR3nt: TGTGCCAGCCAGACAGGGACCGATAATTCACCCCTCCACTTT
CDR3aa: CASQTGTDNSPLHF

d_gene: NA
abundance: many
j_gene: TRBJ1-6
len: 16
v_gene: TRBV28
CDR3nt: TGTGCCAGCAGCCGGGGACTCCTTCGCCTCGCTTCACCCCTCCACTTT
CDR3aa: CASSRGLLRLASPLHF

d_gene: TRBD2
abundance: many
j_gene: TRBJ2-7
len: 16
v_gene: TRBV7-9
CDR3nt: TGTGCCACCTCCGGGACTAGCGGGAGGGGTGTGCACGAGCAGTACTTC
CDR3aa: CATSGTSGRGVHEQYF

d_gene: TRBD2
abundance: many
j_gene: TRBJ2-1
len: 17
v_gene: TRBV20-1
CDR3nt: TGCAGTGCTAGAGGGAGACTAGCGGGAGGGCCGGGGAATGAGCAGTTCTTC
CDR3aa: CSARGRLAGGPGNEQFF

d_gene: NA
abundance: few
j_gene: TRBJ2-1
len: 15
v_gene: TRBV14
CDR3nt: TGTGCCAGCAGCCAAATACAGCGCCCGCAAAATGAGCAGTTCTTC
CDR3aa: CASSQIQRPQNEQFF

d_gene: NA
abundance: few
j_gene: TRBJ1-5
len: 15
v_gene: TRBV15
CDR3nt: TGTGCCACCAGCAGAGATTTGGCAGGGAATCAGCCCCAGCATTTT
CDR3aa: CATSRDLAGNQPQHF

d_gene: NA
abundance: NA
j_gene: TRBJ2-1
len: 11
v_gene: TRBV6-1
CDR3nt: TGTGCCAGCCAGGAGTACAATGAGCAGTTCTTC
CDR3aa: CASQEYNEQFF

d_gene: NA
abundance: NA
j_gene: TRBJ2-3
len: 14
v_gene: TRBV9
CDR3nt: TGTGCCAGCAGCGTAGTAATAGACACAGATACGCAGTATTTT
CDR3aa: CASSVVIDTDTQYF

d_gene: TRBD1
abundance: NA
j_gene: TRBJ1-1
len: 14
v_gene: TRBV6-1
CDR3nt: TGTGCCAGCAGTGAAGCGGCGGGACAGCCCGAAGCTTTCTTT
CDR3aa: CASSEAAGQPEAFF

d_gene: NA
abundance: NA
j_gene: TRBJ1-1
len: 14
v_gene: TRBV19
CDR3nt: TGTGCCAGCCTAGGGAGGGGAATGAACACTGAAGCTTTCTTT
CDR3aa: CASLGRGMNTEAFF

d_gene: TRBD2
abundance: few
j_gene: TRBJ2-7
len: 14
v_gene: TRBV7-2
CDR3nt: TGTGCCAGCAGTCAGACTAGCGGACTCTACGAGCAGTACTTC
CDR3aa: CASSQTSGLYEQYF

d_gene: TRBD1
abundance: NA
j_gene: TRBJ2-7
len: 15
v_gene: TRBV10-3
CDR3nt: TGTGCCATCAGTGTACAAAGACAGGGGGCCGGGGAGCAGTACTTC
CDR3aa: CAISVQRQGAGEQYF

d_gene: TRBD1
abundance: NA
j_gene: TRBJ2-3
len: 16
v_gene: TRBV4-3
CDR3nt: TGCGCCAGCAGCCAAGAGGGACAGGCCCGCACAGATACGCAGTATTTT
CDR3aa: CASSQEGQARTDTQYF

d_gene: TRBD2
abundance: few
j_gene: TRBJ2-1
len: 17
v_gene: TRBV18
CDR3nt: TGTGCCAGCTCACCAAGCGGCGGGAGGGCCTCCTACAATGAGCAGTTCTTC
CDR3aa: CASSPSGGRASYNEQFF

d_gene: TRBD1
abundance: NA
j_gene: TRBJ1-5
len: 18
v_gene: TRBV11-3
CDR3nt: TGTGCCAGCAGCTTGGTTTATGGACAGGGGATCAACAATCAGCCCCAGCATTTT
CDR3aa: CASSLVYGQGINNQPQHF

d_gene: TRBD2
abundance: few
j_gene: TRBJ2-3
len: 17
v_gene: TRBV20-1
CDR3nt: TGCAGTGCTAGAGGCCTAGCGGTCGCTGTGACCACAGATACGCAGTATTTT
CDR3aa: CSARGLAVAVTTDTQYF

d_gene: NA
abundance: NA
j_gene: TRBJ1-2
len: 15
v_gene: TRBV24-1
CDR3nt: TGTGCCACCAGTGATTCCGGGGCCGGGAACTATGGCTACACCTTC
CDR3aa: CATSDSGAGNYGYTF

d_gene: NA
abundance: many
j_gene: TRBJ2-7
len: 13
v_gene: TRBV13
CDR3nt: TGTGCCAGCAGGGGTGGAAACCCCTTCGAGCAGTACTTC
CDR3aa: CASRGGNPFEQYF

d_gene: TRBD1
abundance: many
j_gene: TRBJ1-1
len: 13
v_gene: TRBV7-8
CDR3nt: TGTGCCAGCAGGGATCAGGGGGGCACTGAAGCTTTCTTT
CDR3aa: CASRDQGGTEAFF

d_gene: TRBD2
abundance: many
j_gene: TRBJ2-1
len: 14
v_gene: TRBV3-1
CDR3nt: TGTGCCAGCAGCCACCGGCTAGCGGACAATGAGCAGTTCTTC
CDR3aa: CASSHRLADNEQFF

d_gene: NA
abundance: many
j_gene: TRBJ1-2
len: 15
v_gene: TRBV28
CDR3nt: TGTGCCAGCAGTTTAGAGCGGACAGCAACTATTGGCTACACCTTC
CDR3aa: CASSLERTATIGYTF

d_gene: NA
abundance: many
j_gene: TRBJ2-4
len: 14
v_gene: TRBV28
CDR3nt: TGTGCCAGCAGAAAGCCGCTGGGTCGAAACATTCAGTACTTC
CDR3aa: CASRKPLGRNIQYF

d_gene: TRBD1
abundance: many
j_gene: TRBJ1-1
len: 17
v_gene: TRBV7-2
CDR3nt: TGTGCCAGCAGCTTATGGGGGACAGGCGCCATGAACACTGAAGCTTTCTTT
CDR3aa: CASSLWGTGAMNTEAFF

d_gene: NA
abundance: NA
j_gene: TRBJ1-5
len: 18
v_gene: TRBV4-2
CDR3nt: TGTGCCAGCAGCCAAGCCCCCCTAACAGGCGATAGCAATCAGCCCCAGCATTTT
CDR3aa: CASSQAPLTGDSNQPQHF

d_gene: TRBD1
abundance: many
j_gene: TRBJ1-1
len: 12
v_gene: TRBV12-3/TRBV12-4
CDR3nt: TGTGCCAGCAGCATGGGACAGAGTGAAGCTTTCTTT
CDR3aa: CASSMGQSEAFF

d_gene: TRBD2
abundance: few
j_gene: TRBJ2-3
len: 16
v_gene: TRBV5-1
CDR3nt: TGCGCCAGCAGCTTGGAAGGTAGCGGGAGCGCAGATACGCAGTATTTT
CDR3aa: CASSLEGSGSADTQYF

d_gene: NA
abundance: many
j_gene: TRBJ1-3
len: 15
v_gene: TRBV28
CDR3nt: TGTGCCAGCAGACCGGACAGTAACTCTGGAAACACCATATATTTT
CDR3aa: CASRPDSNSGNTIYF

d_gene: NA
abundance: few
j_gene: TRBJ2-2
len: 15
v_gene: TRBV28
CDR3nt: TGTGCCAGCAGTTTATACGCCCCGAACACCGGGGAGCTGTTTTTT
CDR3aa: CASSLYAPNTGELFF

d_gene: NA
abundance: NA
j_gene: TRBJ2-1
len: 13
v_gene: TRBV7-9
CDR3nt: TGTGCCAGCAGCCCCCCCTTGTGGGATGAGCAGTTCTTC
CDR3aa: CASSPPLWDEQFF

d_gene: TRBD1
abundance: few
j_gene: TRBJ2-7
len: 13
v_gene: TRBV6-1
CDR3nt: TGTGCCAGCATCAGGACAGGGGGTTACGAGCAGTACTTC
CDR3aa: CASIRTGGYEQYF

d_gene: NA
abundance: many
j_gene: TRBJ1-2
len: 13
v_gene: TRBV11-2
CDR3nt: TGTGCCAGCAGCTTAACCAGGGCAGGGGGCTACACCTTC
CDR3aa: CASSLTRAGGYTF

d_gene: NA
abundance: NA
j_gene: TRBJ1-4
len: 14
v_gene: TRBV6-1
CDR3nt: TGTGCCAGCAGAGGCACTCAGGGGAATGAAAAACTGTTTTTT
CDR3aa: CASRGTQGNEKLFF

d_gene: TRBD1
abundance: NA
j_gene: TRBJ2-7
len: 17
v_gene: TRBV11-2
CDR3nt: TGTGCCAGCAGCCCTCACCGGGACAGTGCCTCCTCCTACGAGCAGTACTTC
CDR3aa: CASSPHRDSASSYEQYF

d_gene: TRBD2
abundance: few
j_gene: TRBJ2-1
len: 14
v_gene: TRBV5-1
CDR3nt: TGTGCCAGCAGCTTGGAGCGGGACTACAATGAGCAGTTCTTC
CDR3aa: CASSLERDYNEQFF

d_gene: TRBD2
abundance: few
j_gene: TRBJ2-3
len: 15
v_gene: TRBV20-1
CDR3nt: TGCAGTGCAAGTCCGGGACTAGCGGATAAAGATACGCAGTATTTT
CDR3aa: CSASPGLADKDTQYF

d_gene: NA
abundance: many
j_gene: TRBJ2-7
len: 16
v_gene: TRBV13
CDR3nt: TGTGCCAGCAGCTCCCGGTCGGCGGGGCTCAGCTACGAGCAGTACTTC
CDR3aa: CASSSRSAGLSYEQYF

d_gene: TRBD2
abundance: many
j_gene: TRBJ2-7
len: 17
v_gene: TRBV6-1
CDR3nt: TGTGCCAGCAGTGAAGCGCAATCGGCTAGCGGGGGCTACGAGCAGTACTTC
CDR3aa: CASSEAQSASGGYEQYF